This T cell receptor beta chain was retrieved from a study of T cell repertoires in cytomegalovirus infection. Study background: Both a matching HLA type and CMV infection were indicated by public TCR beta signatures.

Study results and caveats: The ex vivo response showed dominance by HLA-C-restricted CMV-specific TCR beta clonotypes. Cumulative public TCR beta family frequency identified carriers of CMV plus the relevant HLA.

TCRdb passed the reads through MiXCR, listing each CDR3 protein once. The profile shows approximately 250,000 distinct CDR3 sequences, approximately 9.1% of them singletons. V was trimmed by 2 bases and J by 7 bases, leaving 9 bases between them. This CDR3 contains 13 residues. Per germline, CDR1 SGHVS and CDR2 FNYEAQ. There are many counts of this clonotype. Its antigen is currently unknown. This clonotype originated in a human donor in good health (CMV status not recorded). Some clones in this sample may be carry-over from other donors' samples. The V and J genes are TRBV7-6 and TRBJ2-1, with D maybe TRBD2 (5 bases). Sequencing was done on a sample of PBMCs. The CDR3 is CASSLLRENEQFF. The CDR3 DNA sequence: TGTGCCAGCAGCTTACTAAGGGAGAATGAGCAGTTCTTC.